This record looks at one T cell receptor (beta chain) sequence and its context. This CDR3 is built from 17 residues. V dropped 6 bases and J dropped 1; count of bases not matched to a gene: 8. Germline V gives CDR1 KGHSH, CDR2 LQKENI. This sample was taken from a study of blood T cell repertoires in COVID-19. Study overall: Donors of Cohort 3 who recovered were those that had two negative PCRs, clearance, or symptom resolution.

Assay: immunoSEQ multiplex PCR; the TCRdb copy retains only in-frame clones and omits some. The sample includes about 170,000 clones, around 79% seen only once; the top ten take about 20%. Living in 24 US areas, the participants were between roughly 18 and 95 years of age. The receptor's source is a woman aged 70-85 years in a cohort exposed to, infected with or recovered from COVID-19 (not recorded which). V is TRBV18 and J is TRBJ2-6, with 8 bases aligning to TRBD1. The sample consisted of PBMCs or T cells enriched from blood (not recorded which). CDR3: CASSLDRAGSGANVLTF. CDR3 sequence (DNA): TGTGCCAGCTCTCTGGACAGGGCGGGATCTGGGGCCAACGTCCTGACTTTC.